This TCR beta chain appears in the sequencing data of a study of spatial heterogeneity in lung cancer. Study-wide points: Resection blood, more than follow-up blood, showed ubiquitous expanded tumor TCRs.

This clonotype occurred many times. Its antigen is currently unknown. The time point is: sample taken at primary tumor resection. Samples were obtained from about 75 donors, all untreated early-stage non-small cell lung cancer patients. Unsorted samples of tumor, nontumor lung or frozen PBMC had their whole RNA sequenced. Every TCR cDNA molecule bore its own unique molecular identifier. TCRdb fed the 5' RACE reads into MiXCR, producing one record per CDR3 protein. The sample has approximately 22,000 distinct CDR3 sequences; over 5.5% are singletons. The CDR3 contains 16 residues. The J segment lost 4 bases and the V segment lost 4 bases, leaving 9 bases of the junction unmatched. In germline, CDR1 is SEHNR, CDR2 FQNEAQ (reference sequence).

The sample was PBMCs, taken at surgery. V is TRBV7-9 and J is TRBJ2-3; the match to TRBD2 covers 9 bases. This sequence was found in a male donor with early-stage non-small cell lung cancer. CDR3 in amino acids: CASSSGTSFSADTQYF. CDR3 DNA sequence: TGTGCCAGCAGCTCCGGGACTAGCTTTTCGGCAGATACGCAGTATTTT.